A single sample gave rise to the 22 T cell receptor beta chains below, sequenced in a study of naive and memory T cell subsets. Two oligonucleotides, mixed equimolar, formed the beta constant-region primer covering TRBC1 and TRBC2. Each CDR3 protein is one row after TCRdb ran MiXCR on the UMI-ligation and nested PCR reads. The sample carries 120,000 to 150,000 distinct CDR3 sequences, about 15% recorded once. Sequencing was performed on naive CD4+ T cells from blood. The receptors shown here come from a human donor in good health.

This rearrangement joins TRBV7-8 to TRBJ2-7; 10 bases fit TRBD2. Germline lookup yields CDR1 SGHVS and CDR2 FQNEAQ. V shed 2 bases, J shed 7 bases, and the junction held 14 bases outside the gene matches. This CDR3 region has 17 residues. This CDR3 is CASSLPFSLAGEWEQYF. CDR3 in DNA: TGTGCCAGCAGCTTACCTTTTTCGCTAGCGGGAGAGTGGGAGCAGTACTTC.

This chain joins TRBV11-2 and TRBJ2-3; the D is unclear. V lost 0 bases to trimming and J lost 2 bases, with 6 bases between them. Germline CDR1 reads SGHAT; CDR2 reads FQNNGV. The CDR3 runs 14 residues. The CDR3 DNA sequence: TGTGCCAGCAGCTTAGATCAAAACACAGATACGCAGTATTTT. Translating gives CASSLDQNTDTQYF.

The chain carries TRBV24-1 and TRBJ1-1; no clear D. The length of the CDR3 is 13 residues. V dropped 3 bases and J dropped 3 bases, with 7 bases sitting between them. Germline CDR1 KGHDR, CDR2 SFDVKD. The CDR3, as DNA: TGTGCCACCAGTGATAACAAGGACACTGAAGCTTTCTTT. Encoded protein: CATSDNKDTEAFF.

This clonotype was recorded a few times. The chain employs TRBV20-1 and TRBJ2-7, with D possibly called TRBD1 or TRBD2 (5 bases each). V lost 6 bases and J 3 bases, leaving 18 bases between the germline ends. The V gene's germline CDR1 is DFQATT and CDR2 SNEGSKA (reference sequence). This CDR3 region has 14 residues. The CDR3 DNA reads TGCAGTGCCCCGGATACCGGGACGGGCTACGAGCAGTACTTC. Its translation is CSAPDTGTGYEQYF.

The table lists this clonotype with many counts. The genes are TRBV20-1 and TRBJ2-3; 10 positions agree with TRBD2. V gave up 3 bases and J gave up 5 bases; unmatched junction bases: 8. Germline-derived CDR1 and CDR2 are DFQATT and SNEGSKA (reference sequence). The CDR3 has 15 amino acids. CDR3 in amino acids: CSARSSGRSGDTQYF. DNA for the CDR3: TGCAGTGCTAGGAGTAGCGGGAGGTCTGGAGATACGCAGTATTTT.

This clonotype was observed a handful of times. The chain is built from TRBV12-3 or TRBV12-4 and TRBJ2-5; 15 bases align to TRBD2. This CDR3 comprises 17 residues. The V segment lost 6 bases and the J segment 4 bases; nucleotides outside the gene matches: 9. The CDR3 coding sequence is TGTGCCAGCAGCCCTGGGACTAGCGGGAGGTTTGTAGAGACCCAGTACTTC. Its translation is CASSPGTSGRFVETQYF.

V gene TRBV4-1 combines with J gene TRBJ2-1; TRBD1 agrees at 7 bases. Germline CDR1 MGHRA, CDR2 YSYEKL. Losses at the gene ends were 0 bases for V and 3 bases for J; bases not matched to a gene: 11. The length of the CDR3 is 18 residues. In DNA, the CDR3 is TGCGCCAGCAGCCAAGATCCTACGACAGGGCCCATCTACAATGAGCAGTTCTTC. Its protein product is CASSQDPTTGPIYNEQFF.

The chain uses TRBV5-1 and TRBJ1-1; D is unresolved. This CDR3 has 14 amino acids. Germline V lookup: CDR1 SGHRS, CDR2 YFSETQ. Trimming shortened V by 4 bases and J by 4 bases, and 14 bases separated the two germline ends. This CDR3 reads CASSPFGLGTEAFF. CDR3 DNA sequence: TGCGCCAGCAGCCCATTCGGACTTGGCACTGAAGCTTTCTTT.

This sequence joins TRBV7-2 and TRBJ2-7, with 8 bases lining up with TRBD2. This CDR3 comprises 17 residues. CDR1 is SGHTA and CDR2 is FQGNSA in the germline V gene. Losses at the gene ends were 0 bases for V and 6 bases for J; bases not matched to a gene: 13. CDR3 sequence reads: CASSLAPGASGSLEQYF. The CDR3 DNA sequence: TGTGCCAGCAGCTTAGCTCCGGGTGCCAGCGGGAGTCTCGAGCAGTACTTC. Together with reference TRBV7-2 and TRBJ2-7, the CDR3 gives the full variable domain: GAGVSQSPSNKVTEKGKDVELRCDPISGHTALYWYRQSLGQGLEFLIYFQGNSAPDKSGLPSDRFSAERTGGSVSTLTIQRTQQEDSAVYLCASSLAPGASGSLEQYFGPGTRLTVT.

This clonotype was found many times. This CDR3 is CASSSTSGAYEQYF. CDR3 DNA sequence: TGTGCCAGCAGCTCGACTAGCGGGGCCTACGAGCAGTACTTC. The chain carries TRBV7-2 and TRBJ2-7, with 11 nucleotides matching TRBD2. The CDR3 has 14 amino acids. V trimming: 4 bases; J trimming: 2 bases; junction bases outside the gene matches: 1. Germline V gives CDR1 SGHTA, CDR2 FQGNSA.

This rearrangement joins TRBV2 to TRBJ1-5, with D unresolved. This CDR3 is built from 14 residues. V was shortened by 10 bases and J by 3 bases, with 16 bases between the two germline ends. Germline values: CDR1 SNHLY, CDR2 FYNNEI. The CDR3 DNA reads TGTGCCACGGGAGGAGTTGGGTCCAATCAGCCCCAGCATTTT. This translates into CATGGVGSNQPQHF.

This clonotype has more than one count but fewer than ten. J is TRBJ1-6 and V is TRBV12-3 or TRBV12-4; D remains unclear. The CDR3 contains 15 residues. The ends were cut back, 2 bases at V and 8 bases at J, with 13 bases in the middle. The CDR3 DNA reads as TGTGCCAGCAGTTTAAAGCGACCGGGTGATTCACCCCTCCACTTT. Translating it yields CASSLKRPGDSPLHF.

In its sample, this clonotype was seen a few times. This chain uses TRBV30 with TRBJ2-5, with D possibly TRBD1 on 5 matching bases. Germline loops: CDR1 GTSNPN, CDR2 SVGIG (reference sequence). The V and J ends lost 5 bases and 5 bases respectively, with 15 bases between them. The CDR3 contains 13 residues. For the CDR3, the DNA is TGTGCCTGGGCCGCAGGGTTGGTGGAGACCCAGTACTTC. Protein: CAWAAGLVETQYF.

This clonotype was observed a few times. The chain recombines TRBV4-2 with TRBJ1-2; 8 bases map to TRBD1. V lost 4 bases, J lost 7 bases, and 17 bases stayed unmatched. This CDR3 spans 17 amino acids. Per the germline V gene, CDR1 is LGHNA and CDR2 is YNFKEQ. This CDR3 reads CASSREPPGQGGAGYTF. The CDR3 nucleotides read TGTGCCAGCAGCCGCGAACCACCCGGACAGGGTGGAGCTGGCTACACCTTC.

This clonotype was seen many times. The CDR3 region is CASSLDHIGSSTGELFF. DNA for the CDR3: TGTGCCAGCAGCTTAGATCACATCGGGAGTTCCACCGGGGAGCTGTTTTTT. The J gene is TRBJ2-2, the V gene TRBV11-3, with D possibly TRBD2 on 6 matching bases. There are 17 residues in the CDR3. Germline V gene lookup returns CDR1 SGHNT and CDR2 YENEEA. Trimming pared 0 bases from V and 4 bases from J, leaving 15 bases between.

The CDR3 protein is CAIRGRESTGELFF. CDR3 sequence (DNA): TGTGCCATCAGGGGGAGGGAGAGCACCGGGGAGCTGTTTTTT. The V call is TRBV10-3, the J call TRBJ2-2; 7 nucleotides line up with TRBD2. The CDR3 totals 14 residues. The V gene's germline CDR1 is ENHRY and CDR2 SYGVKD. V lost 6 bases and J lost 4; bases outside the gene matches: 5.

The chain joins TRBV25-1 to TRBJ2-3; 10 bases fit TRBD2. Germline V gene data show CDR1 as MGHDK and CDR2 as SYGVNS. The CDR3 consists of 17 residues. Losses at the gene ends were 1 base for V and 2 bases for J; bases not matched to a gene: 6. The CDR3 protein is CASSESASGRYTDTQYF. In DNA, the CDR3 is TGTGCCAGCAGTGAATCGGCTAGCGGGAGATACACAGATACGCAGTATTTT.

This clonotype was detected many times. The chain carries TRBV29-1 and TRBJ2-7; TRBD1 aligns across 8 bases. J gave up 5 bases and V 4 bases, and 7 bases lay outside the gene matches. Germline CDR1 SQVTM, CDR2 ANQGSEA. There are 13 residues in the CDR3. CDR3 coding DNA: TGCAGCGTTGTAACCAGGGGGCTCAACGAGCAGTACTTC. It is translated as CSVVTRGLNEQYF.

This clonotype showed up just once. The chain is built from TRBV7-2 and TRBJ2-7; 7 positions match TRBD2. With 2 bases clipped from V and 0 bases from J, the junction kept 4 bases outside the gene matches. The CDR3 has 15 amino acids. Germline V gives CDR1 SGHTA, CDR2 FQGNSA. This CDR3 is CASSLRRGSSYEQYF. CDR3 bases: TGTGCCAGCAGCTTACGACGCGGGAGCTCCTACGAGCAGTACTTC.

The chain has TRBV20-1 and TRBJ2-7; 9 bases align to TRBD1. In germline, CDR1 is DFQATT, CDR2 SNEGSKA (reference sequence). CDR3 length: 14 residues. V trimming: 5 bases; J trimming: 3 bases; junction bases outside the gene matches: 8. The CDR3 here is CSARPTTGGYEQYF. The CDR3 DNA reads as TGCAGTGCTCGCCCAACGACAGGGGGCTACGAGCAGTACTTC.

CDR3 nucleotide sequence: TGTGCCAGCAGCCTACAGGAGGCCGGGACCGGGGAGCTGTTTTTT. It is translated as CASSLQEAGTGELFF. The chain carries TRBV7-3 and TRBJ2-2; D may correspond to TRBD1 or TRBD2 (5 bases each). The length of the CDR3 is 15 residues. Trimming removed 5 bases at V and 5 bases at J, with 15 bases between. Germline CDR1 reads SGHTA; CDR2 reads FQGTGA.

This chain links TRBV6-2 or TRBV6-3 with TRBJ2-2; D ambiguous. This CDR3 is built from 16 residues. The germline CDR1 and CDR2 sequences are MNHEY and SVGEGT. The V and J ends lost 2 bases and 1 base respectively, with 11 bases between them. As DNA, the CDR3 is TGTGCCAGCAGTTACCGTATCGGCGTGAACACCGGGGAGCTGTTTTTT. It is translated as CASSYRIGVNTGELFF.